Given below is one T cell receptor (beta chain) in context. The clone's antigen remains unknown. Qualities for individual bases were not recorded, and no much larger clone is one base off. The library was made by PCR. The listed sequencing device is Illumina HiSeq 2500. Unique molecular identifiers were incorporated into TCR beta cDNA libraries to reduce PCR and sequencing biases. Roughly 0.5 million cDNA molecules were obtained per 1 to 10 million input T cells, so each molecule approximated one T cell. Patient libraries were prepared and sequenced with the same protocol used for the earlier healthy control dataset. Samples belonging to the same batch were prepared together, multiplexed and sequenced on a shared HiSeq lane. The authors' analysis ran thus. Raw barcoded reads were processed with MIGEC, discarding single-read molecular identifier groups before consensus assembly and CDR3 extraction. Clonotype tables were post-analysed with VDJtools, normalizing diversity by down-sampling all datasets to the smallest sample size. To correct batch-related cross-sample contamination, repertoire overlap clustering matched CDR3 amino acid sequences but not nucleotide sequences. The raw public data were reprocessed by TCRdb itself: fastp quality trimming at Q25, MiXCR clonotype calling, in-frame beta chains only. Merged by CDR3 protein, the rows form single entries marked with the most common genes and DNA. TCRdb's processing, not the authors', yielded these V and J calls. Counted in this sample were under 900,000 distinct CDR3 sequences; roughly half of them appeared once. 4.6% of the sample comes from the top ten.

From cysteine to phenylalanine, the CDR3 is 15 amino acids long. The retained sequence is limited to the CDR3, 45 bases, with the frame set at the first base. CDR1 and CDR2 are drawn from the germline V gene: SGDLS, YYNGEE. This specimen belongs to a study of post-analysis software for immune sequencing data (dated by TCRdb to the mid-2010s). Concerning the study at large: Relapsing-remitting, secondary progressive and progressive-relapsing multiple sclerosis were recorded as disease courses, and subtype annotation was lacking for some patients. The patient repertoires were compared against approximately ten previously published healthy control repertoires obtained from donors aged about 6 to 27 years. A subset of samples was prepared in parallel using single-end sample barcoding, then pooled and co-amplified after Illumina adapter ligation.

To demonstrate the VDJtools post-analysis software, TCR beta repertoires were profiled from the peripheral blood of about 13 young patients with multiple sclerosis. Multiple sclerosis patients were children and adolescents aged about 6 to 15 years. The study at large found these results: The control group was slightly older than the multiple sclerosis patient group. Patients showed significantly higher frequencies than controls for a handful of TRBV segments, among them TRBV5-6, TRBV5-1 and TRBV20-1. Significantly lower normalized Chao1 diversity was found in multiple sclerosis patients than in controls, suggesting substantial peripheral T-cell clonal expansion. Strong co-clustering of samples prepared in the same batch was shown by direct clustering with F measure, prompting a batch-effect correction.

The TCR comes from a girl aged 10 to 17 with multiple sclerosis. Sequencing used blood. Here the chain combines TRBV9 and TRBJ2-1; the D gene is possibly TRBD1, with 6 bases matching. The J call may be wrong; the DNA end is better matched by TRBJ2-7. The nucleotide sequence reads TGTGCCAGCAGCGTAGCAGGGGTCCCCTACAATGAGCAGTACTTC. This encodes CASSVAGVPYNEQYF.